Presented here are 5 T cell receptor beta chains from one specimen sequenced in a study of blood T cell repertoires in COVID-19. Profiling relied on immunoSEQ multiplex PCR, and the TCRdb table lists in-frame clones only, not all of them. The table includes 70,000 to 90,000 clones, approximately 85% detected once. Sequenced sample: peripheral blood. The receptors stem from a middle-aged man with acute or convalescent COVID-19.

CDR3 DNA: TGTGCCAGCAGCTTAGAAGAGACAGAAGCTTACGAGCAGTACTTC. It specifies CASSLEETEAYEQYF. The V call is TRBV7-8, the J call TRBJ2-7, with D perhaps matching TRBD1 (5 bases). CDR1 and CDR2 from the germline V gene are SGHVS and FQNEAQ. V lost 1 base to trimming and J lost 4 bases, with 14 bases between them. This CDR3 has 15 residues.

CDR3 in DNA: TGCGCCAGCAGCCGCGGGCAGCCAGGAACAGATACGCAGTATTTT. This sequence encodes CASSRGQPGTDTQYF. The genes are TRBV10-1 and TRBJ2-3; D possibly corresponds to TRBD2 (5 bases). CDR3 length: 15 residues. Trimming took off 6 bases at V and 3 bases at J, with 16 bases between the two ends. Germline CDR1 reads WNHNN; CDR2 reads SYGVQD (reference sequence).

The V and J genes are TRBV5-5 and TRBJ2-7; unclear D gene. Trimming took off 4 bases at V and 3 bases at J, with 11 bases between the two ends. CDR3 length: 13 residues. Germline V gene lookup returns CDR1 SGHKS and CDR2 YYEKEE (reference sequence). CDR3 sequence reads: CASSPGESYEQYF. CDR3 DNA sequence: TGTGCCAGCAGCCCGGGTGAGAGCTACGAGCAGTACTTC.

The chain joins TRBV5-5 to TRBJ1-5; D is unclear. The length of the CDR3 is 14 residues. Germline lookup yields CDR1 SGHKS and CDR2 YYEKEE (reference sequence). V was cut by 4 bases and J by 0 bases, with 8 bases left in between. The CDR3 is CASSADYSNQPQHF. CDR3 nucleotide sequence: TGTGCCAGCAGCGCCGACTATAGCAATCAGCCCCAGCATTTT.

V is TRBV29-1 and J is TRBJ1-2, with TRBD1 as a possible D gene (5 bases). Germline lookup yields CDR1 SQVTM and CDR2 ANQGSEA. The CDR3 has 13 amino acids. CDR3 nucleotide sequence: TGCAGTGCCGTTACAGGTGAAATCTATGGCTACACCTTC. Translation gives CSAVTGEIYGYTF.